This T cell receptor (beta chain) was recorded in a study of Graves' ophthalmopathy and Graves' hyperthyroidism. From fresh peripheral blood, around 10 ml in volume, the PBMCs were obtained. This clonotype was recorded only once. Amplification from RNA transcripts yielded the TCR beta CDR3 regions. In the first round, RT-PCR was carried out with HTBI primers, and a multiplex PCR formed the second round. TCRdb re-analysed the multiplex PCR reads in MiXCR, keeping a single row per CDR3 protein. This sample has about 410,000 distinct CDR3 sequences; around 17% occur once, and the top ten carry roughly 1.6%. The CDR3 loop spans 13 amino acids. Germline-derived CDR1 and CDR2 are MNHEY and SVGEGT. Trimming stripped 6 bases from V and 2 bases from J, with 8 bases between.

The clonotype comes from a woman between 18 and 30 years old with Graves' ophthalmopathy. The sequencing sample was made of peripheral blood. The genes are TRBV6-2 or TRBV6-3 and TRBJ1-3, with D unresolved. The CDR3, as DNA: TGTGCCAGCAGCTACATACCTGGAAACACCATATATTTT. The encoded protein is CASSYIPGNTIYF.